This T cell receptor beta chain was sequenced during a study of T cells in Graves' hyperthyroidism and ophthalmopathy. RNA transcripts were the template for amplifying TCR beta CDR3 regions. The HTBI primer set was used in a first-round RT-PCR of the TCR CDR3. MiXCR, run by TCRdb on the multiplex PCR reads, gives a single entry per CDR3 protein. The table shows 550,000 to 650,000 distinct CDR3 sequences, with about 15% occurring only once. This clonotype was seen ten or more times. V was clipped by 4 bases and J by 2 bases; unmatched bases: 11. The CDR3 is 16 amino acids. CDR1 is SQVTM, CDR2 ANQGSEA, per germline.

V and J are TRBV29-1 and TRBJ1-1; 9 bases agree with TRBD1. This sequence was found in a woman aged 25 to 45 with Graves' hyperthyroidism that later progressed to Graves' ophthalmopathy. Sequenced: blood. CDR3: CSVVKGTGSKNTEAFF. CDR3 DNA sequence: TGCAGCGTTGTTAAAGGGACAGGGTCCAAAAACACTGAAGCTTTCTTT.